Below are 9 T cell receptor beta chains sequenced from a single sample in a study of blood T cells in healthy people across ages. Through a sample-barcoded 5' primer and a J-beta primer mix, a second PCR was run for roughly 7 to 12 cycles. From the 5' RACE reads, TCRdb called clonotypes with MiXCR, one entry per CDR3 protein. The table includes 730,000 or so distinct CDR3 sequences, about 42% detected once. Sample: blood. The receptors shown here come from a woman aged 55-70 years in good health.

This clonotype was seen just once. The rearrangement links TRBV27 to TRBJ2-7; a weak D match, TRBD1 (5 bases). In germline, CDR1 is MNHEY, CDR2 SMNVEV (reference sequence). V lost 5 bases and J 0 bases, leaving 11 bases between the germline ends. The CDR3 is 14 residues long. The CDR3 coding sequence is TGTGCCAGCAGTGTAACACAGGCCTCCTACGAGCAGTACTTC. It translates to CASSVTQASYEQYF.

Turning to this clonotype: A much larger clone is a single base away; this may be a read error. The CDR3: CASSLGGLAGSEQFF. CDR3 bases: TGTGCCAGCAGTTTAGGGGGTCTAGCGGGAAGCGAGCAGTTCTTC. V is TRBV12-3 or TRBV12-4 and J is TRBJ2-1; 9 positions match TRBD2. CDR3 length: 15 amino acids. J was trimmed by 10 bases and V by 1 base; bases with no gene match: 8.

This clonotype was observed a few times. The chain has TRBV5-1 and TRBJ2-5, with 7 bases identical to TRBD1. This CDR3 has 15 amino acids. Unmatched junction bases numbered 3, after V lost 0 bases and J lost 1 base. Germline V gene lookup returns CDR1 SGHRS and CDR2 YFSETQ. CDR3 sequence reads: CASSLDPGGQETQYF. CDR3 DNA: TGCGCCAGCAGCTTGGATCCAGGGGGCCAAGAGACCCAGTACTTC.

The CDR3 protein is CASSQERANSYEQYF. In nucleotides, the CDR3 is TGTGCCAGCAGCCAAGAGAGGGCTAATTCCTACGAGCAGTACTTC. This chain connects TRBV14 to TRBJ2-7; D is perhaps TRBD2 (5 bases). The V and J ends lost 0 bases and 1 base respectively, with 10 bases between them. This CDR3 comprises 15 residues. CDR1 SGHDN and CDR2 FVKESK come from the germline V gene. Using reference TRBV14 and TRBJ2-7 for the parts outside the CDR3, the full variable domain is EAGVTQFPSHSVIEKGQTVTLRCDPISGHDNLYWYRRVMGKEIKFLLHFVKESKQDESGMPNNRFLAERTGGTYSTLKVQPAELEDSGVYFCASSQERANSYEQYFGPGTRLTVT.

The chain combines TRBV12-3 or TRBV12-4 with TRBJ1-2; D is perhaps TRBD1 (5 bases). This CDR3 has 11 residues. V was shortened by 5 bases and J by 5 bases, with 6 bases between the two germline ends. CDR3 sequence (DNA): TGTGCCAGCAGTGGGGGTTATGGCTACACCTTC. Protein product: CASSGGYGYTF.

This chain joins TRBV29-1 and TRBJ2-7; D may correspond to TRBD1 or TRBD2 (5 bases each). Germline assignment: CDR1 SQVTM and CDR2 ANQGSEA. The CDR3 has 14 amino acids. Trimming left V 2 bases short and J 6 bases short, with 17 bases between. The DNA of the CDR3 is TGCAGCGTTGAATCTCCCGGGACGAACTGCGAGCAGTACTTC. This encodes CSVESPGTNCEQYF.

This clonotype showed up many times. The V and J genes are TRBV29-1 and TRBJ2-3, with D perhaps matching TRBD2 (5 bases). The CDR3 extends over 14 amino acids. Trimming took 4 bases from V and 2 from J, leaving 13 bases between them. Germline-derived CDR1 and CDR2 are SQVTM and ANQGSEA. CDR3 nucleotide sequence: TGCAGCGTTGCGGTCAGCGGAACCACAGATACGCAGTATTTT. Translation gives CSVAVSGTTDTQYF.

The V call is TRBV5-1, the J call TRBJ2-3; TRBD2 is a possible D gene (5 bases). The CDR3 is 12 amino acids. Germline V gene sequence: CDR1 SGHRS, CDR2 YFSETQ. V lost 4 bases to trimming and J lost 8 bases, with 11 bases between them. CDR3 nucleotides: TGCGCCAGCAGCCCGGAGCGGACTACGCAGTATTTT. Protein product: CASSPERTTQYF.

This clonotype was detected many times. This chain connects TRBV29-1 to TRBJ2-5, with D possibly TRBD1 on 5 matching bases. Germline V gene sequence: CDR1 SQVTM, CDR2 ANQGSEA. This CDR3 is built from 14 residues. The V gene lost 3 bases and the J gene lost 2 bases, with 13 bases spanning the gap. CDR3 coding DNA: TGCAGCGTTGATGTGGGGCATATACAAGAGACCCAGTACTTC. This gives the protein CSVDVGHIQETQYF.